This T cell receptor beta chain was obtained from a study of neurological immune-mediated disorders (dated by TCRdb to the late 2010s). Context from the whole study: Among the 34 multiple sclerosis patients, relapsing-remitting MS was present in some 31 and secondary progressive MS was present in 3. Peripheral blood TCR-beta repertoires from HTLV-I-associated myelopathy (HAM/TSP) patients, multiple sclerosis patients and healthy controls were compared by UMI-based sequencing. Longitudinal samples, technical triplicates and paired sorted CD4+ and CD8+ T-cell subsets, alongside PBMC samples, were included among the 90 to 130 TCR-beta libraries. The cohort comprised roughly 65 subjects: about 14 HAM/TSP patients, around 35 multiple sclerosis patients and approximately 20 healthy controls. Broader findings and caveats from the paper: No clinical or MRI features were associated with the MS cluster, and the authors said that larger cohorts are needed. Across subjects, expanded clones never shared an identical CDR3 amino acid sequence, which suggests that the TCR-beta repertoires in every group were private. In phylogenetic analysis, the repertoires of 18 of 34 MS patients grouped into a cluster of related CDR3 sequences, which suggests a possible signature at the repertoire level. TCR clonal expansion was greatest in HAM/TSP patients and smallest in MS patients, who ranked below even healthy controls.

Libraries from unsorted PBMCs were made from 2 million PBMCs kept in RNAlater at -80 degrees C until RNA extraction. The multiple sclerosis patients were enrolled in a US clinical protocol that evaluated disease progression with magnetic resonance imaging. Peripheral blood was subjected to Ficoll-Hypaque density gradient centrifugation to isolate PBMCs, which were then cryopreserved in liquid nitrogen. Cut back by 7 bases and 2 bases, the V and J ends lie 18 bases apart. The germline V gene (reference sequence) gives CDR1 as DFQATT and CDR2 as SNEGSKA. The CDR3 starts with the cysteine, ends with the phenylalanine, and has 14 residues. The kept DNA is CDR3 alone, 42 bases in frame from the first base. Many counts were recorded for this clonotype. Its binding antigen is unknown. There are no base qualities to consult, and no much larger clone falls within one base. To synthesize cDNA, template-switch 5'RACE was performed with a primer carrying a 10-nucleotide random unique molecular identifier so that each TCR transcript was tagged. Every sequencing run yielded over 160 million TCR-beta sequences covering 15-18 subjects. The RNeasy kit was used to extract total RNA. Using the KAPA Real-time Library Amplification kit, TCR-beta VDJ regions were amplified with primers for the TCR constant region and the 5'RACE anchor. A first PCR added sample indexes and Illumina adaptors, after which a second PCR increased the library yield. After purification with Ampure beads, the TCR product of roughly 650 bp was size-selected on a 2% E-gel SizeSelection system. Library quality was checked on a Bioanalyzer, concentration was measured with Qubit, and libraries were quantified with the Kapa Library Quantification kit before pooling. An Illumina HiSeq 2500 was used to sequence the libraries paired-end at 2 x 150 bp. To increase sequence diversity, roughly 23-30% phiX was spiked into each library pool. Regarding the original processing steps: The UMI-based MiGEC pipeline processed quality-filtered reads and removed over 80% of raw TCR sequences during error correction. IMGT germline references were used for alignment of VDJ genes, and clonotypes were defined by a unique CDR3 amino acid sequence together with V-J genes. Clonal expansion, Shannon diversity and CDR3 relatedness (CalcPairwiseDistances, ClusterSamples) were evaluated with VDJtools, and phylogenetic trees were built with CLCbio workbench. A clone was classed as expanded if it had 8 or more unique UMIs, a cutoff based on coefficient-of-variation modelling across technical triplicates. TCRdb ran its own pipeline on the public reads, namely fastp trimming at Q25 and MiXCR clone calling, and kept in-frame beta chains. Duplicate CDR3 protein sequences are folded into a single record with the most common DNA and genes. The authors' filters were not applied to this entry. This sample has around 66,000 distinct CDR3 sequences in its table, and 4.5% to 5.5% of those were observed once. The top ten clonotypes cover roughly 2% of the sample.

The receptor chain draws on TRBV20-1 and TRBJ2-7; TRBD2 could be the D gene, as 5 bases match. The specimen sequenced was PBMCs. The clonotype was recovered from a woman in her 70s with multiple sclerosis. The encoded CDR3 is CSVKRYREAYEQYF. The DNA sequence follows: TGCAGTGTCAAGAGATATCGGGAAGCCTACGAGCAGTACTTC.